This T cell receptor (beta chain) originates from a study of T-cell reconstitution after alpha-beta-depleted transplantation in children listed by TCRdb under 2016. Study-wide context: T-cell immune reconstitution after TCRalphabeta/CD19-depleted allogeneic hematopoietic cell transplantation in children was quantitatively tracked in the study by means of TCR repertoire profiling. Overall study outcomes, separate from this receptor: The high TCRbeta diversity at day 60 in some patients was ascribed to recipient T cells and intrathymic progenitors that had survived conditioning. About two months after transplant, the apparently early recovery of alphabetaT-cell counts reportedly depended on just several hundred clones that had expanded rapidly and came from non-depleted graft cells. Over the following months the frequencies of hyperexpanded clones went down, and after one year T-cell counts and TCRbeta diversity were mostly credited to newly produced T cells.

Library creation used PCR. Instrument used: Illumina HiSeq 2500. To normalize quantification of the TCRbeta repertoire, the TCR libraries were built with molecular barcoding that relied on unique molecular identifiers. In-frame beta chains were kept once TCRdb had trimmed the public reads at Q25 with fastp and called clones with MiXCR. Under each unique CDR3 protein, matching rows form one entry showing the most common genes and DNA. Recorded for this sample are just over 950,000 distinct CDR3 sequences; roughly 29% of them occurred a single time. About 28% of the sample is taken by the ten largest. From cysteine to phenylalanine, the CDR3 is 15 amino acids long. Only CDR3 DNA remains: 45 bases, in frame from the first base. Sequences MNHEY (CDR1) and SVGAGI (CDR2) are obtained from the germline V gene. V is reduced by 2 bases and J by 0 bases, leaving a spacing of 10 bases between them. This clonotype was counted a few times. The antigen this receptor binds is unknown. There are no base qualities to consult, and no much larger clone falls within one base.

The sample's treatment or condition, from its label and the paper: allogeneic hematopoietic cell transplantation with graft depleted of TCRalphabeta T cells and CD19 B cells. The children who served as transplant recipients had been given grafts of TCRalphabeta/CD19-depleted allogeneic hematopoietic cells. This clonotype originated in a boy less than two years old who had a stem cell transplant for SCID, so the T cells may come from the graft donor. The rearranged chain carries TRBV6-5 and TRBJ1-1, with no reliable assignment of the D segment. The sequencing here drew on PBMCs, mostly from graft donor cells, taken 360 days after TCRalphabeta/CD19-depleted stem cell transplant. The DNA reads TGTGCCAGCAGTTACGATTCAGCCGTGAACACTGAAGCTTTCTTT. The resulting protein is CASSYDSAVNTEAFF.